This TCR beta chain was recovered during a study of breast tumors, draining lymph nodes, adjacent tissues. Study-wide points: The data were judged consistent with most tumor T cells coming from lymph node and expanding in tumor. Data only fit, rather than demonstrated, lymph node origin of most tumor T cells. Tumor TCR diversity was below lymph nodes but above nontumor tissue.

The lymph nodes were axillary draining lymph nodes from breast cancer patients. CDR3 length: 16 residues. CDR1 LGHDT and CDR2 YNNKEL come from the germline V gene (reference sequence). Trimming took 1 base from V and 4 from J; bases not matched to a gene: 7. This clonotype was counted at least ten times. What it binds is not known. TCRdb re-called the multiplex PCR reads through MiXCR, storing one row per CDR3 protein. The data show more than 100,000 distinct CDR3 sequences, about a fifth seen once. This sequence joins TRBV3-1 and TRBJ2-7; 10 nucleotides agree with TRBD2. This sequence originates from a female donor with breast cancer. Some clones in this sample may be carry-over from other donors' samples. Sequencing was performed on axillary lymph node tissue. CDR3 DNA sequence: TGTGCCAGCAGCCAAGGGGCTAGCGGGAGTATTTACGAGCAGTACTTC. Translating gives CASSQGASGSIYEQYF.